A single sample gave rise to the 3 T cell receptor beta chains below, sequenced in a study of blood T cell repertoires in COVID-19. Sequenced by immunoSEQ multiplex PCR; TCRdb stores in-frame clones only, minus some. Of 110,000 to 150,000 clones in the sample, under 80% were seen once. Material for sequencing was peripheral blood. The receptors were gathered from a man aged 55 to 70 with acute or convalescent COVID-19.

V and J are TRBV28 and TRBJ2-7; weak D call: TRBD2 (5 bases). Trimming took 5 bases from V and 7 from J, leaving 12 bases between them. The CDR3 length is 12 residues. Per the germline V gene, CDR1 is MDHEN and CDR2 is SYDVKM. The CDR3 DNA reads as TGTGCCAGCAGTATTACGCGGAGGGAGCAGTACTTC. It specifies CASSITRREQYF.

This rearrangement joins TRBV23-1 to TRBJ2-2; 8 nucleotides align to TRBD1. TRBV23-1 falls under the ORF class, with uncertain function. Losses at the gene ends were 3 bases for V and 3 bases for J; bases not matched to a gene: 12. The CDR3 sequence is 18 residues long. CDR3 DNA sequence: TGCGCCAGCAGTCATCCCACAGGGGGTCGGTCCGACACCGGGGAGCTGTTTTTT. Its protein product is CASSHPTGGRSDTGELFF.

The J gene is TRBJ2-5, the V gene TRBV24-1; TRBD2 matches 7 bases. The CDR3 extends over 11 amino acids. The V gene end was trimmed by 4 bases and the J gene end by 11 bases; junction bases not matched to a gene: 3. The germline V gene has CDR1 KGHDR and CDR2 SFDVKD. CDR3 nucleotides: TGTGCCACCAGTGAGGGACTACGACAGTACTTC. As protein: CATSEGLRQYF.